This TCR beta chain was sequenced for a study of T cell changes during pregnancy in multiple sclerosis. Repertoires were generated with immunoSEQ multiplex PCR, while TCRdb's copy carries only in-frame clones and drops some. Seen here are tens of thousands of clones, roughly 86% observed once, and the top ten hold 13%. Per germline, CDR1 LGHNA and CDR2 YNFKEQ. Losses at the gene ends were 2 bases for V and 6 bases for J; bases not matched to a gene: 5. The CDR3 is 15 residues long. V gene TRBV4-2 combines with J gene TRBJ2-7; 12 nucleotides line up with TRBD1. The input for sequencing was CD8+ T cells from peripheral blood mononuclear cells, taken in the first trimester of pregnancy. This sequence originates from a female donor in good health, enrolled as a control in a pregnancy study. CDR3 loop: CASSQLGQGAVEQYF. As DNA, the CDR3 is TGTGCCAGCAGCCAACTGGGACAGGGGGCGGTCGAGCAGTACTTC.